This TCR beta chain stems from a study of blood T cell repertoires in COVID-19. Overall study context: The study drew acute and convalescent COVID-19 samples from the United States, Italy and Spain.

This clone was seen only once. Under the authors' procedure: By means of reference gene primer amplification, nucleated cell counts were estimated. TCRdb's copy holds only in-frame clones and misses some; the assay was immunoSEQ multiplex PCR. D and trimming were read from the DNA, whereas the V and J calls and clone size are those reported in that table. The sample shows 250,000 to 300,000 clones, 65% to 85% of them seen only once. From germline, CDR1 is SGHTA and CDR2 FQGNSA. The V segment lost 5 bases and the J segment 0 bases; nucleotides outside the gene matches: 10. The CDR3 loop spans 17 amino acids.

This rearrangement joins TRBV7-2 to TRBJ2-5; 9 bases are shared with TRBD1. This clonotype originated in a man older than 75 with acute or convalescent COVID-19. Sequencing was performed on peripheral blood. CDR3 sequence (DNA): TGTGCCAGCAGCCTAGGACAGGGGTCCTCGTACCAAGAGACCCAGTACTTC. It specifies CASSLGQGSSYQETQYF.